This TCR beta chain was retrieved from a study of CD8 T cells in ankylosing spondylitis. Details on this clonotype: Its antigen is currently unknown.

General study findings and limits: A motif in TCR beta, a set of 8 or 9 highly homologous variants, appeared characteristic of ankylosing spondylitis blood. CD8+ by phenotype, disease-linked clones were relatively rare in peripheral blood. The clones that were linked to disease were reported to be significantly enriched in matched synovial fluid samples from ankylosing spondylitis patients. Reactive arthritis synovial fluid and blood were previously reported to contain some motif variants.

Quantitative molecular-barcoded 5'-RACE generated the TCR beta libraries. In TCRdb, the 5' RACE reads were re-called with MiXCR into one record per CDR3 protein. The sample consists of fewer than 450,000 distinct CDR3 sequences, 17% of them appearing once. The CDR3 spans 16 residues. The junction had 3 bases not matched to a gene; V was cut back by 1 base and J by 1 base. CDR1 LGHDT and CDR2 YNNKEL come from the germline V gene (reference sequence). The J gene is TRBJ2-2, the V gene TRBV3-1; 7 nucleotides line up with TRBD2. Sequencing used blood, either unsorted or a sorted T cell fraction (not recorded which). This TCR was sampled from a male donor with ankylosing spondylitis. CDR3 bases: TGTGCCAGCAGCCAAGGCGTAGCGGGGAACACCGGGGAGCTGTTTTTT. Translation gives CASSQGVAGNTGELFF.